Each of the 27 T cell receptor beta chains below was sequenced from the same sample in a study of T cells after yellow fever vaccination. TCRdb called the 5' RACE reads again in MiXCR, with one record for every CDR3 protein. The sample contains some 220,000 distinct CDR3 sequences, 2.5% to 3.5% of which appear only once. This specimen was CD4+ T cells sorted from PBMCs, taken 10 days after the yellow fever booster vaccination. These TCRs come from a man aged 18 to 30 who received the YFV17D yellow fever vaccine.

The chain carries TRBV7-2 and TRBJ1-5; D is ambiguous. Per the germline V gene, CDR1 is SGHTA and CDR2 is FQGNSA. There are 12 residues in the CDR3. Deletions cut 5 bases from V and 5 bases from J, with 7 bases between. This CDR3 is CASSPEDQPQHF. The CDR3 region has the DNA TGTGCCAGCAGCCCAGAGGATCAGCCCCAGCATTTT.

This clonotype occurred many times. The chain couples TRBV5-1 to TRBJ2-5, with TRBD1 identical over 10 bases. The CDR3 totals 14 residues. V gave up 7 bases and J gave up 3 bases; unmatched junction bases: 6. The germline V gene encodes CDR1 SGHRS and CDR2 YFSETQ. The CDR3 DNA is TGCGCCAGCTTTACCGGGACAGGGGAAGAGACCCAGTACTTC. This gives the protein CASFTGTGEETQYF.

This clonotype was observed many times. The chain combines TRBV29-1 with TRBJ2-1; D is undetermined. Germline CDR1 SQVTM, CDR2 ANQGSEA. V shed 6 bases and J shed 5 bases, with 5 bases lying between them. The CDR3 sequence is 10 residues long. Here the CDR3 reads CSVDNNEQFF. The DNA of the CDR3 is TGCAGCGTCGATAACAATGAGCAGTTCTTC.

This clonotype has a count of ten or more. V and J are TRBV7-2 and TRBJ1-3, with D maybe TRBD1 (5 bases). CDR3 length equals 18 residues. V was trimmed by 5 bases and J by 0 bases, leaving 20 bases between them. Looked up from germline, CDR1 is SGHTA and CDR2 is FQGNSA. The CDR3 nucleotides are TGTGCCAGCAGCCGAGTCTCGAGGGGCCCTCTCTCTGGAAACACCATATATTTT. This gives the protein CASSRVSRGPLSGNTIYF.

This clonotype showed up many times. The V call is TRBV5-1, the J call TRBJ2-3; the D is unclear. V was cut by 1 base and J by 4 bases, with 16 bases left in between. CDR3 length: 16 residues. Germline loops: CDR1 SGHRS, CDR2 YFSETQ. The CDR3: CASSLRIEGWADTQYF. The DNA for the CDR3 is TGCGCCAGCAGCTTGAGAATTGAAGGGTGGGCAGATACGCAGTATTTT.

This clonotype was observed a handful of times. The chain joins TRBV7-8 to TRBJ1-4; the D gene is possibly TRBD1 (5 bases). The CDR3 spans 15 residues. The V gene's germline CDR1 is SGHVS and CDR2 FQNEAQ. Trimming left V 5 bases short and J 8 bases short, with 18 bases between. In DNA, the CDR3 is TGTGCCAGCAGCCCTGAGTATGCAGGGTCAGAAAAACTGTTTTTT. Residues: CASSPEYAGSEKLFF.

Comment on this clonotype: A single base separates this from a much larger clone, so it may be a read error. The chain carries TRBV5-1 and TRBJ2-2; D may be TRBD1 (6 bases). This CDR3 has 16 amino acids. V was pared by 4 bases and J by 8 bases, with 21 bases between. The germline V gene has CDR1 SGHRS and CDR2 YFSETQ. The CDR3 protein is CASSLDSSSRGGELFF. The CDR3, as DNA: TGCGCCAGCAGCCTGGACAGTAGCTCTCGTGGTGGGGAGCTGTTTTTT.

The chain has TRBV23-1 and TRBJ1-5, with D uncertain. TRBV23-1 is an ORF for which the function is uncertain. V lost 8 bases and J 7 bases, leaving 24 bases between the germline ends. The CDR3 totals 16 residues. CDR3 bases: TGCGCCAGCCCCGTTGGGCGGGGAAGGGCAGAGCAGCCCCAGCATTTT. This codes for CASPVGRGRAEQPQHF.

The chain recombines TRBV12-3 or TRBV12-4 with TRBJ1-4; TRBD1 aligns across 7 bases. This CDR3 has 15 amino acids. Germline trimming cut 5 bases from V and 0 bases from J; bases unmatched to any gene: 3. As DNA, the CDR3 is TGTGCCAGCAGTCCCCAGGGGGCAACTAATGAAAAACTGTTTTTT. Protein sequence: CASSPQGATNEKLFF.

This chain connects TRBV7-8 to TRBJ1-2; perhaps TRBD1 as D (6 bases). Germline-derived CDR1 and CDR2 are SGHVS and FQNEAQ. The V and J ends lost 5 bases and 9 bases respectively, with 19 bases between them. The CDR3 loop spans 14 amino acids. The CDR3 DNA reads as TGTGCCAGCAGCCTCATCGAGGGACAAACGAGCTACACCTTC. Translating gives CASSLIEGQTSYTF.

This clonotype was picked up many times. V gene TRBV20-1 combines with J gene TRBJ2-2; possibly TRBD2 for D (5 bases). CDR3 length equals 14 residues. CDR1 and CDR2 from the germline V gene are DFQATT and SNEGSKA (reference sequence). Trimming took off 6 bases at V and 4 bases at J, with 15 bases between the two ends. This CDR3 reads CSAAIGGPTGELFF. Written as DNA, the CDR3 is TGCAGTGCCGCGATCGGAGGTCCCACCGGGGAGCTGTTTTTT.

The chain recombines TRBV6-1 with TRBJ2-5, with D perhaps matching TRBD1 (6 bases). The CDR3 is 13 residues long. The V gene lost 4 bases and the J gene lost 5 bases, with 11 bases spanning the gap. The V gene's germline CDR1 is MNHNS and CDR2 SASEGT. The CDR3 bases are TGTGCCAGCAGTGCAGGGGCAAGGGAGACCCAGTACTTC. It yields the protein CASSAGARETQYF.

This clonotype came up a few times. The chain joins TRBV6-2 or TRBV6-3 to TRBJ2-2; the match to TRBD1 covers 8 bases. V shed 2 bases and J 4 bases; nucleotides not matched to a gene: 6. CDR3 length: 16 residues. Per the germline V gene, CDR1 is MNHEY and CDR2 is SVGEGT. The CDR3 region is CASSYARGRPTGELFF. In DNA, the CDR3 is TGTGCCAGCAGTTACGCCAGGGGGCGTCCCACCGGGGAGCTGTTTTTT.

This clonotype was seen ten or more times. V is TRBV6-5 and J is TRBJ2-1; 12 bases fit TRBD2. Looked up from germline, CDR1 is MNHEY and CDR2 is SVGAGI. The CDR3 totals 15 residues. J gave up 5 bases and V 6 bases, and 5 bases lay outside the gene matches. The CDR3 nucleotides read TGTGCCAGCAGAAGACTAGCGGGGGTTAACAATGAGCAGTTCTTC. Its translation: CASRRLAGVNNEQFF.

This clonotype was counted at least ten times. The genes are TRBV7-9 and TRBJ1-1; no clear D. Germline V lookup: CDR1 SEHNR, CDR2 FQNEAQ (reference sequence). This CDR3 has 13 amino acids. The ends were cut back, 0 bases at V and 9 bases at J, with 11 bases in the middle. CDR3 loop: CASSLARANQAFF. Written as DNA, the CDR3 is TGTGCCAGCAGCTTAGCGCGGGCTAACCAAGCTTTCTTT.

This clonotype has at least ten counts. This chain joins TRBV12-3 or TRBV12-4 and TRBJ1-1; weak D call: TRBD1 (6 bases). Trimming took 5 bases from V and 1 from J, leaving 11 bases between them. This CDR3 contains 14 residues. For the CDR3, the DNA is TGTGCCAGCAGTCCGCAGGGGTCGAACACTGAAGCTTTCTTT. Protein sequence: CASSPQGSNTEAFF.

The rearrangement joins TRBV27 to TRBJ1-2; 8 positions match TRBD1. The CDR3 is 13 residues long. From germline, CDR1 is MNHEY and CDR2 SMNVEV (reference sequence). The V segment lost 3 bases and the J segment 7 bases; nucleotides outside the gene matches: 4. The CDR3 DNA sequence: TGTGCCAGCAGTTTCGGGACAGGCGGTGGCTACACCTTC. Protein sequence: CASSFGTGGGYTF.

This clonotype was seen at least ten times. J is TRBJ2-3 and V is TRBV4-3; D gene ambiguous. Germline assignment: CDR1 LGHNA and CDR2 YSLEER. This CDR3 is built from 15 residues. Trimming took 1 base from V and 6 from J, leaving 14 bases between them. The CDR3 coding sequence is TGCGCCAGCAGCCAAGGAGGCTTCAGTTTGGATACGCAGTATTTT. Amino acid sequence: CASSQGGFSLDTQYF.

The CDR3 region is CASSPGGAGAASSYNEQFF. The CDR3 nucleotides are TGTGCCAGCAGCCCCGGTGGGGCGGGGGCCGCGAGCTCCTACAATGAGCAGTTCTTC. The genes are TRBV6-4 and TRBJ2-1; maybe TRBD2 (7 bases). This CDR3 contains 19 residues. Trimming took off 6 bases at V and 0 bases at J, with 24 bases between the two ends. CDR1 MRHNA and CDR2 SNTAGT come from the germline V gene.

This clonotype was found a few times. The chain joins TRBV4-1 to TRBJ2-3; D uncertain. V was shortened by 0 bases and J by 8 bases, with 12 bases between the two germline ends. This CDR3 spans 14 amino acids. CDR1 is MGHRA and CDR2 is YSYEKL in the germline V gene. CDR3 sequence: CASSQDQPTPTQYF. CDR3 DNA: TGCGCCAGCAGCCAAGATCAGCCTACCCCTACGCAGTATTTT.

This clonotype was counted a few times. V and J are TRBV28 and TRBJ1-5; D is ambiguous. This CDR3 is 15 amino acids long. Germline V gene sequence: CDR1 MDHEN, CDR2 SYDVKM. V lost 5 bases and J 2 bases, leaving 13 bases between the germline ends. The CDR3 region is CASSTSRRGNQPQHF. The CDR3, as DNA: TGTGCCAGCAGTACTTCACGCAGAGGCAATCAGCCCCAGCATTTT. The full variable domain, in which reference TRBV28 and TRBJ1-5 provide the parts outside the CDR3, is DVKVTQSSRYLVKRTGEKVFLECVQDMDHENMFWYRQDPGLGLRLIYFSYDVKMKEKGDIPEGYSVSREKKERFSLILESASTNQTSMYLCASSTSRRGNQPQHFGDGTRLSIL.

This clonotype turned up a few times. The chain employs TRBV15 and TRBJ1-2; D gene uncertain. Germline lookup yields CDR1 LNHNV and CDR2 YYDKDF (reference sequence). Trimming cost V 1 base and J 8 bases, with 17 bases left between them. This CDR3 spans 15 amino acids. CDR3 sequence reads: CATSRGSGRLEGYTF. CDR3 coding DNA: TGTGCCACCAGCAGAGGCTCCGGCAGGCTGGAGGGCTACACCTTC.

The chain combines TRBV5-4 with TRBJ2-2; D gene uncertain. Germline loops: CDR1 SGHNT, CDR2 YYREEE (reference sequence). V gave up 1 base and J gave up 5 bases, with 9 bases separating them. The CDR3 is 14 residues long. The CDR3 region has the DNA TGTGCCAGCAGCTTGAAATCGACAACCGGGGAGCTGTTTTTT. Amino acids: CASSLKSTTGELFF.

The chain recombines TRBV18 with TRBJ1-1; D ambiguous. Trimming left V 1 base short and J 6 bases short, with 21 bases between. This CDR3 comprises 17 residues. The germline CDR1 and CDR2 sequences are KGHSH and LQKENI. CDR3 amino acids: CASSPLEFRALGAEAFF. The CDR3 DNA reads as TGTGCCAGCTCACCACTTGAATTCCGGGCCCTAGGCGCTGAAGCTTTCTTT.

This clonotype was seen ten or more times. CDR3 bases: TGTGCCAGCAGTTTGGGAGTAGACACAGATACGCAGTATTTT. This sequence encodes CASSLGVDTDTQYF. This chain connects TRBV12-3 or TRBV12-4 to TRBJ2-3; D may be TRBD2 (5 bases). V was pared by 3 bases and J by 2 bases, with 9 bases between. CDR3 length: 14 residues.

The CDR3 loop reads CSARVSGWETQYF. CDR3 bases: TGCAGTGCTAGAGTCAGCGGGTGGGAGACCCAGTACTTC. The chain couples TRBV20-1 to TRBJ2-5; tentatively, D is TRBD2 (6 bases). V lost 1 base, J lost 5 bases, and 11 bases lay in between. Germline lookup yields CDR1 DFQATT and CDR2 SNEGSKA (reference sequence). This CDR3 contains 13 residues.

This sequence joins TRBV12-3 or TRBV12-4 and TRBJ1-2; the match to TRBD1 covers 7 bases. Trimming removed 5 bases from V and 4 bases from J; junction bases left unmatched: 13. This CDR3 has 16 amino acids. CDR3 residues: CASSAPGPTGIYGYTF. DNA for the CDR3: TGTGCCAGCAGTGCGCCGGGCCCGACAGGGATCTATGGCTACACCTTC.